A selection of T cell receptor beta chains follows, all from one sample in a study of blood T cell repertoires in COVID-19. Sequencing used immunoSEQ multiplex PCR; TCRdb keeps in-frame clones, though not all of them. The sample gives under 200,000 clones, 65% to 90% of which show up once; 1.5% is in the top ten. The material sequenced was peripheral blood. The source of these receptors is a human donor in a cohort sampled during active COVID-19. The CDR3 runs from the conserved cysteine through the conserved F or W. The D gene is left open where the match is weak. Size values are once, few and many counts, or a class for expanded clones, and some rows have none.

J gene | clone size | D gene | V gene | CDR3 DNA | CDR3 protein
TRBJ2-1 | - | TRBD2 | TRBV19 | TGTGCCAGTAGTATGGAGCGGGGGGGCCTATCCTACAATGAGCAGTTCTTC | CASSMERGGLSYNEQFF
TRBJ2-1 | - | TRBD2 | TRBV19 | TGTGCCAGTAGTACCGGGACTAGCGGATACAATGAGCAGTTCTTC | CASSTGTSGYNEQFF
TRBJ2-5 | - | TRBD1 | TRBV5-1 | TGCGCCAGCAGCTCGGACAGGGTAGGAGAGACCCAGTACTTC | CASSSDRVGETQYF
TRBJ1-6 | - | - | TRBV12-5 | TGTGCTAGTGGTTTGGGAAGGAACAGTAATTCACCCCTCCACTTT | CASGLGRNSNSPLHF
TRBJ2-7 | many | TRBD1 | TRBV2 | TGTGCCAGCAGGGGACAGGGTCACGAGCAGTACTTC | CASRGQGHEQYF
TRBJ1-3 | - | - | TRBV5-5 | TGTGCCAGCAGCTTTTGGGCAGATCTGGGAAACACCATATATTTT | CASSFWADLGNTIYF
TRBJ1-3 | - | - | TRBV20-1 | TGCAGTGCTAGTTCACGGGGTGGAAACACCATATATTTT | CSASSRGGNTIYF
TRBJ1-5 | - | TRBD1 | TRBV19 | TGTGCCAGTAGTCTCGCCACAGGGGGAAAAAATCAGCCCCAGCATTTT | CASSLATGGKNQPQHF
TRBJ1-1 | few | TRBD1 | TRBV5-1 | TGCGCCAGCAGCCCGGACAGGGGTAAGGGTAACACTGAAGCTTTCTTT | CASSPDRGKGNTEAFF
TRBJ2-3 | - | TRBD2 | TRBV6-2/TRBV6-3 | TGTGCCAGCAGCCGTCGACTAGCGGGGGGTCTTGACACAGATACGCAGTATTTT | CASSRRLAGGLDTDTQYF
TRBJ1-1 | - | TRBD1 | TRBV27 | TGTGCCAGCTCAGGGGGGAAAGGGGCTGAAGCTTTCTTT | CASSGGKGAEAFF
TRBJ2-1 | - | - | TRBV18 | TGTGCCAGCTCACCACAGAGTTCCTACAATGAGCAGTTCTTC | CASSPQSSYNEQFF
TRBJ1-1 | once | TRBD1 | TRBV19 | TGTGCCAGTAGTATGAGTTTAATGACAGGGATGAACACTGAAGCTTTCTTT | CASSMSLMTGMNTEAFF
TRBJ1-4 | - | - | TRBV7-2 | TGTGCCAGCAGCTTCGAGGTTCGGGATGAAAAACTGTTTTTT | CASSFEVRDEKLFF
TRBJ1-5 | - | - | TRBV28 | TGTGCCAGCAGCAACGGGGGGAGCAATCAGCCCCAGCATTTT | CASSNGGSNQPQHF
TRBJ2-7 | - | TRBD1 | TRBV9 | TGTGCCAGCAGCGTAGGACAGGGAAAGTACGAGCAGTACTTC | CASSVGQGKYEQYF
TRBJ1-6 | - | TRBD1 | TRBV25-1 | TGTGCCAGCAGTAAAAAGGACAGGGACAATTCACCCCTCCACTTT | CASSKKDRDNSPLHF
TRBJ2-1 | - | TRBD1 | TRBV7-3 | TGTGCCAGCAGCCGCAATGGACAGGGCTCCTACAATGAGCAGTTCTTC | CASSRNGQGSYNEQFF
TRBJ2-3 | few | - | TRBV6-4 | TGTGCCAGCAGTGACTCAACAGGGGGGGGCACAGATACGCAGTATTTT | CASSDSTGGGTDTQYF
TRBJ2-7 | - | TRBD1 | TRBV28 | TGTGCCAGCAGCCGAGGGGGCCGGGGACGGTCCTACGAGCAGTACTTC | CASSRGGRGRSYEQYF
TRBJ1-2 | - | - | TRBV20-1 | TGCAGTGCTAGTCAGGGGACGGGAACGTGGGGCTACACCTTC | CSASQGTGTWGYTF
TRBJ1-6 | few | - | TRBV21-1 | TGTGCCAGCAGCAAAGCTTGGATTGCGGGGACTCGGGCACCCCTCCACTTT | CASSKAWIAGTRAPLHF
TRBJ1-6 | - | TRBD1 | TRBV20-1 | TGCAGTGCTAGTTCCGGGACAGGGGCATCACCCCTCCACTTT | CSASSGTGASPLHF
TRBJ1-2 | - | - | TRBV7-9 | TGTGCCAGCAGCTTGGCGGACTGGAACTATGGCTACACCTTC | CASSLADWNYGYTF
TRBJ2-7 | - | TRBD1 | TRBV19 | TGTGCCAGTAGTATGGGACAGGGGGCTCCCTACGAGCAGTACTTC | CASSMGQGAPYEQYF
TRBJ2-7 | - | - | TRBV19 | TGTGCCAGTAACTCCTGGGACACAGCCTACGAGCAGTACTTC | CASNSWDTAYEQYF
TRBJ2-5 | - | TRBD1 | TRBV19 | TGTGCCAGTAGTATACAACAGGGGCAAGAGACCCAGTACTTC | CASSIQQGQETQYF
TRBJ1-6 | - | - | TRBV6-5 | TGTGCCAGCAGCCGGGAAACAGGGAATTCACCCCTCCACTTT | CASSRETGNSPLHF
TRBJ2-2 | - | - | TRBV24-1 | TGTGCCACCAGTGCCACAGGGTTAGACACCGGGGAGCTGTTTTTT | CATSATGLDTGELFF
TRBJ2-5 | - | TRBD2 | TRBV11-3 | TGTGCCAGCGCCCGGGGGGTTGGAGAGACCCAGTACTTC | CASARGVGETQYF
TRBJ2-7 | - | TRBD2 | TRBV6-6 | TGTGCCAGCGAGGTCGGGCGGGGGGGCGGCTACGAGCAGTACTTC | CASEVGRGGGYEQYF
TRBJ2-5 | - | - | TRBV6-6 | TGTGCCAGCAGTTACGAAGTGGGGGCATCGAAGACCCAGTACTTC | CASSYEVGASKTQYF
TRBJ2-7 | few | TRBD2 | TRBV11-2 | TGTGCCAGCAGCTTAGGGGAGGGCGGAGGGTACTTC | CASSLGEGGGYF
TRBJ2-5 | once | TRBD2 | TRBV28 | TGTGCCAGCAGTCCCCCGACTAGCGGGAGGGGAGAGACCCAGTACTTC | CASSPPTSGRGETQYF
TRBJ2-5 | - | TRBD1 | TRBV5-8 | TGTGCCAGCAGCTTGAAATTGGGACAGTTACAAGAGACCCAGTACTTC | CASSLKLGQLQETQYF
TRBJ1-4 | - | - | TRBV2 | TGTGCCAGCAGTGTTGGTAGTGAAAAACTGTTTTTT | CASSVGSEKLFF
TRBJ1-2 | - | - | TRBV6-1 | TGTGCCAGCAGTGCAGCGGCCAGCTATGGCTACACCTTC | CASSAAASYGYTF
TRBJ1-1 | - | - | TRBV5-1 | TGCGCCAGCAGCTTGGGACAGGTCATGAACACTGAAGCTTTCTTT | CASSLGQVMNTEAFF
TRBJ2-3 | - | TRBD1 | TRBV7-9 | TGTGCCAGCAGGGTAACAGGGGGTTTAGATACGCAGTATTTT | CASRVTGGLDTQYF
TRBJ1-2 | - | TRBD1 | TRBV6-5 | TGTGCCAGCAGTTACCTCCGGACAGGAAACAGCTATGGCTACACCTTC | CASSYLRTGNSYGYTF
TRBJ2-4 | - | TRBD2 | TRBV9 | TGTGCCAGCAGCGTAGTTTGGGGAGCGGGAGCGGGAGCCAAAAACATTCAGTACTTC | CASSVVWGAGAGAKNIQYF
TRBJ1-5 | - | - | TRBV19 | TGTGCCAGTAACGGGGGGCTGGTTAGCAATCAGCCCCAGCATTTT | CASNGGLVSNQPQHF
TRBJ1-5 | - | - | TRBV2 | TGTGCCAGCACGGAGGGCCAGACCAATCAGCCCCAGCATTTT | CASTEGQTNQPQHF
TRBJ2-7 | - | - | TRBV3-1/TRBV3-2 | TGTGCCAGCAGCCCAGGGACTTACGAGCAGTACTTC | CASSPGTYEQYF
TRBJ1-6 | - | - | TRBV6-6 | TGTGCCAGCCTGGGGCGATCGGCTTCACCCCTCCACTTT | CASLGRSASPLHF
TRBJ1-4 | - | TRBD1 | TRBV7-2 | TGTGCCAGCAGTAGGGACAGGGGCAATGAAAAACTGTTTTTT | CASSRDRGNEKLFF
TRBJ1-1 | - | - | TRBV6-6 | TGTGCCAGCAGTTTCGGACGGGGGAACACTGAAGCTTTCTTT | CASSFGRGNTEAFF
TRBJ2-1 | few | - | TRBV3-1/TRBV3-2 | TGTGCCAGCAGCCCGGGCCCCGGGGGCAATGAGCAGTTCTTC | CASSPGPGGNEQFF
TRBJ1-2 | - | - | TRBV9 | TGTGCCAGCAGCGTAGATCGGATCGGCAGGGATGACGGCTACACCTTC | CASSVDRIGRDDGYTF
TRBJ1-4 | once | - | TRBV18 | TGTGCCAGCTCACTTCCCCTTGCAACTAATGAAAAACTGTTTTTT | CASSLPLATNEKLFF
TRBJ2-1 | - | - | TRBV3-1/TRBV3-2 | TGTGCCAGCAGCCAAGTGGGGGAGGAAAGTGAGCAGTTCTTC | CASSQVGEESEQFF
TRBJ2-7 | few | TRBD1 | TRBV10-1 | TGCGCCAGCAGTGGAGGGACAGAGATCTCCTACGAGCAGTACTTC | CASSGGTEISYEQYF
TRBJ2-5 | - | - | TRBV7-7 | TGTGCTAGCAGCTTAGCTATCGGGTACCAAGAGACCCAGTACTTC | CASSLAIGYQETQYF
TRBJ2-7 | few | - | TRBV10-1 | TGCGCCAGCAGCAGGGCATCCTACGAGCAGTACTTC | CASSRASYEQYF